The rows below give T cell receptor beta chains drawn from one sample of a study of blood T cell repertoires in COVID-19. Sequencing used immunoSEQ multiplex PCR; TCRdb keeps in-frame clones, though not all of them. Seen here are 400,000 to 500,000 clones, 88% observed once, and the top ten hold 1.5% to 2%. Specimen: PBMCs or T cells enriched from blood (not recorded which). The receptors were gathered from a woman in her forties who had recovered from COVID-19. Both conserved end residues are part of each CDR3. Each record gives: V gene, clone size, J gene, D gene, CDR3 protein, CDR3 DNA. The D gene is left open where the match is weak. Expanded clones get a size class; other rows say once, few or many, or leave the size out.

TRBV5-4,few,TRBJ2-2,.,CASSLFMTGELFF,TGTGCCAGCAGCTTGTTTATGACCGGGGAGCTGTTTTTT
TRBV30,.,TRBJ1-3,.,CAWTGNSGNTIYF,TGTGCCTGGACAGGGAACTCTGGAAACACCATATATTTT
TRBV2,.,TRBJ2-6,.,CASRATGRSGANVLTF,TGTGCCAGCAGGGCCACAGGTCGCTCTGGGGCCAACGTCCTGACTTTC
TRBV5-4,.,TRBJ2-4,TRBD2,CASSETGGGGAKNIQYF,TGTGCCAGCAGTGAGACGGGGGGGGGCGGAGCCAAAAACATTCAGTACTTC
TRBV7-9,.,TRBJ1-2,.,CASSLDGPRGYTF,TGTGCCAGCAGCTTAGATGGGCCGCGAGGCTACACCTTC
TRBV4-2,.,TRBJ2-2,TRBD2,CASSQSGRVRYTGELFF,TGTGCCAGCAGCCAGAGCGGGAGGGTTCGTTACACCGGGGAGCTGTTTTTT
TRBV5-4,.,TRBJ2-1,TRBD1,CASSSRDRVGGEQFF,TGTGCCAGCAGCTCCCGGGACAGGGTTGGTGGGGAGCAGTTCTTC
TRBV10-3,.,TRBJ1-1,TRBD1,CANQGEYTEAFF,TGTGCCAACCAGGGGGAGTACACTGAAGCTTTCTTT
TRBV12-3/TRBV12-4,.,TRBJ1-6,.,CASSLQGTSPLHF,TGTGCCAGCAGTTTACAGGGGACTTCACCCCTCCACTTT
TRBV6-2/TRBV6-3,.,TRBJ2-2,TRBD2,CASSPEGLAGVIGGELFF,TGTGCCAGCAGTCCCGAGGGACTAGCGGGAGTTATCGGCGGGGAGCTGTTTTTT
TRBV11-3,.,TRBJ2-2,.,CASSLNFAGELFF,TGTGCCAGCAGCTTAAACTTCGCAGGGGAGCTGTTTTTT
TRBV7-9,few,TRBJ1-5,.,CASSLGEGDPRAPQHF,TGTGCCAGCAGCTTAGGGGAGGGGGATCCTCGAGCGCCCCAGCATTTT
TRBV15,.,TRBJ1-2,TRBD1,CATSSGTGDSGYTF,TGTGCCACCAGCAGCGGGACAGGCGATTCCGGCTACACCTTC
TRBV15,.,TRBJ2-2,TRBD1,CATRPGTVTGELFF,TGTGCCACCCGCCCCGGGACAGTCACCGGGGAGCTGTTTTTT
TRBV21-1,.,TRBJ2-1,.,CASSTTVPREQFF,TGTGCCAGCAGCACGACGGTGCCCAGGGAGCAGTTCTTC
TRBV29-1,.,TRBJ1-5,.,CSVGGGNQPQHF,TGCAGCGTTGGGGGGGGAAATCAGCCCCAGCATTTT
TRBV6-5,.,TRBJ1-2,TRBD1,CASSYTQGNYGYTF,TGTGCCAGCAGTTACACACAGGGGAACTATGGCTACACCTTC
TRBV7-2,.,TRBJ1-5,.,CASSFGGNQPQHF,TGTGCCAGCAGCTTCGGGGGCAATCAGCCCCAGCATTTT
TRBV3-1/TRBV3-2,.,TRBJ2-1,TRBD2,CASSPIGLVHNEQFF,TGTGCCAGCAGCCCGATAGGACTAGTCCACAATGAGCAGTTCTTC
TRBV5-1,.,TRBJ1-1,.,CASSLGRGGLNTEAFF,TGCGCCAGCAGCTTGGGCAGGGGAGGGCTGAACACTGAAGCTTTCTTT
TRBV7-9,few,TRBJ1-5,.,CASSFGESEPQHF,TGTGCCAGCAGCTTTGGGGAGTCGGAGCCCCAGCATTTT
TRBV18,.,TRBJ1-4,.,CASSRSQNNEKLFF,TGTGCCAGCTCACGTTCACAAAATAATGAAAAACTGTTTTTT
TRBV15,.,TRBJ1-5,.,CATSRQGSNQPQHF,TGTGCCACCAGCAGGCAGGGTAGCAATCAGCCCCAGCATTTT
TRBV7-9,once,TRBJ2-2,.,CASSRDVTNTGELFF,TGTGCCAGCAGCCGGGATGTTACGAACACCGGGGAGCTGTTTTTT
TRBV6-5,.,TRBJ1-4,.,CASSYREKLFF,TGTGCCAGCAGTTACCGGGAGAAACTGTTTTTT
TRBV7-8,once,TRBJ2-7,TRBD1,CASSLFLDTWTGTNEQYF,TGTGCCAGCAGCTTATTTCTGGATACTTGGACAGGGACCAACGAGCAGTACTTC
TRBV5-4,.,TRBJ2-7,.,CASSSRGVTYEQYF,TGTGCCAGCAGCTCCAGGGGAGTTACCTACGAGCAGTACTTC
TRBV7-2,.,TRBJ1-2,.,CASSLPGLAAVYGYTF,TGTGCCAGCAGTTTACCGGGACTCGCCGCCGTTTATGGCTACACCTTC
TRBV27,.,TRBJ2-3,TRBD2,CASSFTSGGDTQYF,TGTGCCAGCAGTTTTACTAGCGGCGGAGATACGCAGTATTTT
TRBV24-1,.,TRBJ2-1,TRBD2,CATSAASGRAKSVVYEQFF,TGTGCCACCAGTGCAGCTAGCGGGAGGGCCAAGTCAGTTGTCTATGAGCAGTTCTTC
TRBV15,.,TRBJ2-1,TRBD1,CATSRGTGGHNEQFF,TGTGCCACCAGCAGAGGAACAGGGGGCCACAATGAGCAGTTCTTC
TRBV29-1,few,TRBJ1-4,TRBD1,CSVTRGYGEKLFF,TGCAGCGTCACCAGGGGGTACGGGGAAAAACTGTTTTTT
TRBV5-8,.,TRBJ1-2,.,CASSFGGNYGYTF,TGTGCCAGCAGCTTCGGAGGCAACTATGGCTACACCTTC
TRBV12-3/TRBV12-4,few,TRBJ2-1,.,CASSFTSNEQFF,TGTGCCAGCAGTTTTACTAGTAATGAGCAGTTCTTC
TRBV9,.,TRBJ2-3,.,CASSVGDKGTQYF,TGTGCCAGCAGCGTAGGGGACAAAGGTACGCAGTATTTT
TRBV3-1/TRBV3-2,.,TRBJ2-1,.,CASSQADNEQFF,TGTGCCAGCAGCCAAGCTGACAATGAGCAGTTCTTC
TRBV13,.,TRBJ2-3,.,CASSSRQGRVSADTQYF,TGTGCCAGCAGCTCACGACAGGGGAGGGTCTCAGCAGATACGCAGTATTTT
TRBV28,.,TRBJ1-1,.,CANSTNREDNTEAFF,TGTGCCAACAGCACCAACCGGGAAGATAACACTGAAGCTTTCTTT
TRBV7-2,.,TRBJ2-3,TRBD1,CASSSGQGKRAQYF,TGTGCCAGCAGCTCTGGACAGGGGAAACGGGCGCAGTATTTT
TRBV27,.,TRBJ2-7,.,CASSSAGYDCEQYF,TGTGCCAGCAGTTCCGCGGGATATGATTGCGAGCAGTACTTC
TRBV5-1,once,TRBJ2-7,.,CASRVEGHEQYF,TGCGCCAGCAGAGTGGAGGGCCACGAGCAGTACTTC
TRBV15,once,TRBJ1-6,.,CATSREVVGPLHF,TGTGCCACCAGCAGAGAGGTAGTCGGTCCCCTCCACTTT
TRBV10-1,.,TRBJ2-4,.,CASSGDTTSSKNIQYF,TGCGCCAGCAGTGGGGACACGACATCTTCCAAAAACATTCAGTACTTC
TRBV10-3,.,TRBJ1-5,.,CAISESRREQPQHF,TGTGCCATCAGTGAGTCCCGGAGAGAGCAGCCCCAGCATTTT
TRBV5-5,.,TRBJ1-5,TRBD1,CASSLLGTVSNQPQHF,TGTGCCAGCAGCTTGTTAGGGACAGTTAGCAATCAGCCCCAGCATTTT
TRBV5-4,.,TRBJ2-7,.,CASSFSGTPGYEQYF,TGTGCCAGCAGCTTTTCCGGGACTCCGGGTTACGAGCAGTACTTC
TRBV5-4,once,TRBJ2-7,TRBD2,CASSPYLAGEGYEQYF,TGTGCCAGCAGCCCCTACCTAGCGGGAGAAGGCTACGAGCAGTACTTC
TRBV7-9,.,TRBJ1-4,.,CASSPTRVTNEKLFF,TGTGCCAGCAGCCCCACGAGGGTCACTAATGAAAAACTGTTTTTT
TRBV13,once,TRBJ2-7,TRBD1,CASSQAWDRGSYEQYF,TGTGCCAGCAGCCAAGCGTGGGACAGGGGCTCCTACGAGCAGTACTTC
TRBV3-1/TRBV3-2,few,TRBJ1-1,.,CASSRTENTEAFF,TGTGCCAGCAGCCGAACAGAGAACACTGAAGCTTTCTTT
TRBV6-5,.,TRBJ2-7,TRBD2,CASNRLAGGAREQYF,TGTGCCAGCAACCGACTAGCGGGAGGGGCTAGGGAGCAGTACTTC
TRBV18,few,TRBJ1-1,.,CASSPPGGQKNTEAFF,TGTGCCAGCTCACCACCGGGGGGGCAGAAGAACACTGAAGCTTTCTTT
TRBV19,.,TRBJ1-4,.,CASSRQPATNEKLFF,TGTGCCAGTAGTCGACAGCCTGCAACTAATGAAAAACTGTTTTTT
TRBV27,.,TRBJ2-1,.,CASRKGKGLQYNEQFF,TGTGCCAGCAGAAAAGGGAAGGGACTCCAATACAATGAGCAGTTCTTC
TRBV29-1,once,TRBJ2-7,.,CSVSQGYEQYF,TGCAGCGTCTCCCAGGGGTACGAGCAGTACTTC
TRBV19,.,TRBJ2-7,.,CASSVQGSVPYEQYF,TGTGCCAGTAGTGTACAGGGATCAGTCCCCTACGAGCAGTACTTC
TRBV10-2,.,TRBJ1-1,TRBD1,CASSPTGDTEAFF,TGCGCCAGCAGCCCTACAGGGGACACTGAAGCTTTCTTT
TRBV5-4,.,TRBJ1-2,TRBD1,CASSQDRGPLGYGYTF,TGTGCCAGCAGCCAGGACAGGGGGCCACTAGGCTATGGCTACACCTTC
TRBV5-1,.,TRBJ1-2,.,CASSFGGEVYGYTF,TGCGCCAGCAGCTTTGGGGGGGAAGTTTATGGCTACACCTTC